This T cell receptor (beta chain) stems from a study of blood T cell repertoires in COVID-19. This clone was recorded once. The V end was cut by 0 bases, the J end by 0 bases, with 8 bases between. CDR1 is LNHDA, CDR2 SQIVND, per germline (reference sequence). The CDR3 is 15 residues long. Repertoires were generated with immunoSEQ multiplex PCR, while TCRdb's copy carries only in-frame clones and drops some. The repertoire holds around 150,000 clones, with roughly 84% as singletons. The TCR comes from a woman in her 50s in a cohort sampled during active or convalescent COVID-19. The sequencing sample was made of peripheral blood. The rearrangement links TRBV19 to TRBJ1-2; the D gene is possibly TRBD1 (6 bases). The DNA of the CDR3 is TGTGCCAGTAGTATAGATCACAGGGCTAACTATGGCTACACCTTC. Translating gives CASSIDHRANYGYTF.